This entry concerns a single T cell receptor (beta chain). These data belong to a study of blood T cell repertoires in COVID-19. Overall study context: Specimens from acute and convalescent COVID-19 originated in the United States, Italy and Spain. Sample material is recorded as cDNA or gDNA derived from T cells, B-cell-depleted T cells, or PBMCs.

Germline CDR1 LNHDA, CDR2 SQIVND (reference sequence). Trimming pared 3 bases from V and 5 bases from J, leaving 8 bases between. This CDR3 has 13 amino acids. It was during active infection that Seattle patients were enrolled and then longitudinally followed. Clones were sequenced by immunoSEQ multiplex PCR, and TCRdb holds only the in-frame ones, with some missing. Here the sample spans around 290,000 clones, just over 90% being singletons. This clonotype was sampled from a woman in her twenties or thirties with COVID-19, enrolled during active disease. The J gene is TRBJ1-5, the V gene TRBV19, with D uncertain. The sample taken for sequencing was peripheral blood. The CDR3 coding sequence is TGTGCCAGTAGTATCATGAGGGATCAGCCCCAGCATTTT. This gives the protein CASSIMRDQPQHF.